The 2 T cell receptor beta chains presented below share a single source sample, sequenced in a study of T cell repertoires in cytomegalovirus infection. A single record per CDR3 protein comes from TCRdb applying MiXCR to the reads. The sample has under 50,000 distinct CDR3 sequences; 20% to 25% are singletons. Their antigens remain unidentified. Sequences were obtained from PBMCs, sequenced either directly or after in vitro stimulation (not recorded which). These receptors all come from a human donor in good health (CMV status not recorded). Some clones in this sample may be carry-over from other donors' samples.

J is TRBJ2-3 and V is TRBV7-2; 14 nucleotides align to TRBD2. The V segment lost 1 base and the J segment 3 bases; nucleotides outside the gene matches: 6. Germline loops: CDR1 SGHTA, CDR2 FQGNSA. The CDR3 is made up of 18 amino acids. CDR3 region: CASSLDGRLAGGTDTQYF. The CDR3 bases are TGTGCCAGCAGCTTAGACGGTCGACTAGCGGGAGGGACAGATACGCAGTATTTT.

This clonotype turned up a few times. The chain combines TRBV18 with TRBJ2-7, with D uncertain. The CDR3 is 14 amino acids. CDR1 is KGHSH, CDR2 LQKENI, per germline. Trimming took off 1 base at V and 2 bases at J, with 9 bases between the two ends. CDR3: CASSPRIPPYEQYF. The CDR3 DNA is TGTGCCAGCTCACCACGAATACCCCCCTACGAGCAGTACTTC.